One T cell receptor beta chain is described in this entry. The CDR3 length is 14 residues. CDR1 is MNHEY and CDR2 is SMNVEV in the germline V gene (reference sequence). V shed 1 base and J shed 7 bases, with 11 bases lying between them. A second PCR, run for about 7 to 12 cycles, used a sample-barcoded 5' primer plus a J-beta primer mix. Each CDR3 protein gets one entry after TCRdb re-called the 5' RACE reads with MiXCR. This sample carries hundreds of thousands of distinct CDR3 sequences, about 25% of them seen once, and the ten largest clones take roughly 9%. Every donor provided 7.5 to 10 milliliters of peripheral blood. This entry is derived from a study of blood T cells in healthy people across ages. These data are also associated with another study on T cells of mothers and their children. That publication notes: Per mother, over 9 million TCR beta CDR3 reads were obtained; per child, around 2.9 million. It was related mother-child pairs that showed slightly higher overlap than unrelated pairs, without reaching significance.

Sequenced: blood. V gene TRBV27 combines with J gene TRBJ1-5; D perhaps matches TRBD1 (5 bases). This clonotype originated in a boy aged 10-17 years in good health. The CDR3 coding sequence is TGTGCCAGCAGTTTATTTACGGGGGAACAGCCCCAGCATTTT. Protein sequence: CASSLFTGEQPQHF.